The 7 T cell receptor beta chains reported below all come from one sample, sequenced in a study of OX40 agonist ivuxolimab in advanced cancers. TCRdb's table, derived via immunoSEQ multiplex PCR, lists solely in-frame clones and lacks some. In the table there are about 47,000 clones, around 90% of which are singletons. The sample here was CD4+ or CD8+ T cells sorted from blood, taken in a trial of the OX40 agonist ivuxolimab. The receptors derive from an adult with an advanced solid tumor such as melanoma, head and neck, liver or kidney cancer.

This clone was observed a single time. The chain combines TRBV5-1 with TRBJ1-2, with D uncertain. Germline lookup yields CDR1 SGHRS and CDR2 YFSETQ. CDR3 length equals 15 residues. With 0 bases removed from V and 2 bases from J, the gap between germline ends came to 11 bases. In DNA, the CDR3 is TGCGCCAGCAGCTTGGGCGGGCTCAGCAACTATGGCTACACCTTC. This gives the protein CASSLGGLSNYGYTF.

This clone was observed a single time. The chain joins TRBV5-4 to TRBJ1-1, with D possibly being TRBD1 (5 bases). This CDR3 has 14 amino acids. CDR1 and CDR2 from the germline V gene are SGHNT and YYREEE (reference sequence). The germline V and J ends were trimmed by 3 bases and 3 bases, with 12 bases remaining between them. The CDR3 region has the DNA TGTGCCAGCAGCTCTCGACAGAAAGACACTGAAGCTTTCTTT. Translating it yields CASSSRQKDTEAFF. Full variable domain (rest looked up from reference TRBV5-4 and TRBJ1-1): ETGVTQSPTHLIKTRGQQVTLRCSSQSGHNTVSWYQQALGQGPQFIFQYYREEENGRGNFPPRFSGLQFPNYSSELNVNALELDDSALYLCASSSRQKDTEAFFGQGTRLTVV.

V is TRBV7-6 and J is TRBJ1-3; TRBD1 agrees at 10 bases. Germline assignment: CDR1 SGHVS and CDR2 FNYEAQ. Trimming at V came to 5 bases and at J to 0 bases, leaving 4 bases not matched to a gene. This CDR3 has 16 amino acids. The CDR3 is CASSKTGGRSGNTIYF. DNA of the CDR3: TGTGCCAGCAGCAAGACAGGGGGCCGCTCTGGAAACACCATATATTTT. The entire variable domain, with the rest obtained from reference TRBV7-6 and TRBJ1-3, is as follows: GAGVSQSPRYKVTKRGQDVALRCDPISGHVSLYWYRQALGQGPEFLTYFNYEAQQDKSGLPNDRFSAERPEGSISTLTIQRTEQRDSAMYRCASSKTGGRSGNTIYFGEGSWLTVV.

The chain uses TRBV7-8 and TRBJ1-2; D may be TRBD1 (5 bases). Germline CDR1 SGHVS, CDR2 FQNEAQ. The CDR3 consists of 15 residues. Trimming stripped 1 base from V and 2 bases from J, with 11 bases between. For the CDR3, the DNA is TGTGCCAGCAGCTTAGAGTTGGGGGGGAACTATGGCTACACCTTC. It encodes CASSLELGGNYGYTF.

The chain couples TRBV18 to TRBJ2-1; TRBD1 or TRBD2 may be the D gene (5 bases each). V was pared by 3 bases and J by 6 bases, with 18 bases between. Germline V gene data show CDR1 as KGHSH and CDR2 as LQKENI. The length of the CDR3 is 16 residues. This chain's CDR3 is CASSPQGRDAGNEQFF. In nucleotides, the CDR3 is TGTGCCAGCTCACCCCAGGGCAGGGATGCGGGCAATGAGCAGTTCTTC.

The V and J genes are TRBV6-6 and TRBJ1-2; TRBD1 might be the D (6 bases). V lost 10 bases and J 4 bases, leaving 19 bases between the germline ends. Germline V lookup: CDR1 MNHNY, CDR2 SVGAGI (reference sequence). The CDR3 length is 14 residues. Written as DNA, the CDR3 is TGTGCCACCCTGGGGGGGACATATAGCTATGGCTACACCTTC. Translation gives CATLGGTYSYGYTF.

About this clone: Other DNA sequences of this sample code for an identical CDR3. The chain couples TRBV11-2 to TRBJ2-2; the match to TRBD1 covers 10 bases. The ends lost 5 bases at V and 2 bases at J; junction bases unmatched: 5. The germline V gene encodes CDR1 SGHAT and CDR2 FQNNGV. This CDR3 spans 16 amino acids. The CDR3 loop is CASSPRQGANTGELFF. The CDR3 region has the DNA TGTGCCAGCAGCCCCAGACAGGGGGCTAACACCGGGGAGCTGTTTTTT.